This TCR beta chain is from a study of early T cells in non-severe SARS-CoV-2 infection. Study-level points and caveats: A preference for anti-spike CD8 responses marked VDJdb matching, which missed private and CD4 specificities.

TCRdb processed the 5' RACE reads anew with MiXCR; each CDR3 protein has one entry. The sample carries tens of thousands of distinct CDR3 sequences, roughly 10% recorded once. V was cut by 1 base and J by 0 bases, with 8 bases left in between. The CDR3 extends over 15 amino acids. Germline CDR1 reads SNHLY; CDR2 reads FYNNEI. Details on this clonotype: As yet, its antigen is unknown.

The chain carries TRBV2 and TRBJ2-3, with D unclear. This TCR was recovered from an adult who was a healthcare worker with PCR-confirmed SARS-CoV-2 infection or an uninfected control (not recorded which). Input material: whole blood. CDR3 bases: TGTGCCAGCAGTGAAGGCGGCTTCAGCACAGATACGCAGTATTTT. The encoded protein is CASSEGGFSTDTQYF.